The 10 T cell receptor beta chains presented below share a single source sample, sequenced in a study of long-term antiretroviral therapy in people with HIV (dated 2022 in TCRdb). The immunoSEQ hsTCRB v3.0 assay was used at survey level resolution to sequence the TRB variable region. TCRdb took this table from immuneACCESS and kept in-frame rearrangements with V and J called. Such tables lack part of the clones; where checked against another copy, unresolved V genes explain under half of the gap, and the rest is unexplained. This sample has some 21,000 clones in its table, and approximately 81% of those were observed once. The top ten clonotypes cover 8.1% of the sample. The material sequenced was unsorted PBMCs, taken at the start of antiretroviral therapy. The source of these receptors is a man between 45 and 60 years old with HIV.

The V and J genes are TRBV11-1 and TRBJ2-7, with D perhaps being TRBD1 or TRBD2 (6 bases each). The ends were cut back, 0 bases at V and 1 base at J, with 16 bases in the middle. This CDR3 region has 17 residues. Germline CDR1 is SGHAT and CDR2 is FQDESV (reference sequence). CDR3 loop: CASSLAMLGGLSYEQYF. The CDR3 coding sequence is TGTGCCAGCAGCTTAGCGATGTTGGGGGGCTTGTCCTACGAGCAGTACTTC.

This chain connects TRBV2 to TRBJ1-3, with D unclear. Trimming stripped 7 bases from V and 0 bases from J, with 10 bases between. In germline, CDR1 is SNHLY, CDR2 FYNNEI. There are 14 residues in the CDR3. CDR3 sequence: CASIKQRSGNTIYF. The DNA for the CDR3 is TGTGCCAGCATAAAACAGCGCTCTGGAAACACCATATATTTT.

This clone was recorded only once. The chain links TRBV6-4 to TRBJ2-5, with 11 bases lining up with TRBD2. Losses at the gene ends were 1 base for V and 6 bases for J; bases not matched to a gene: 4. CDR3 length equals 15 residues. Germline-derived CDR1 and CDR2 are MRHNA and SNTAGT. The CDR3 coding sequence is TGTGCCAGCAGTGACTTAGCGGGAGGGTCGAAGACCCAGTACTTC. Protein product: CASSDLAGGSKTQYF.

The chain combines TRBV28 with TRBJ2-7, with 8 bases aligning to TRBD1. The CDR3 runs to 13 residues. Germline V CDR1 and CDR2: MDHEN, SYDVKM. Trimming cost V 2 bases and J 9 bases; bases outside gene matches: 6. The CDR3: CASSLALTGAQYF. The CDR3 nucleotides read TGTGCCAGCAGTTTAGCCCTGACAGGGGCGCAGTACTTC.

The rearrangement links TRBV29-1 to TRBJ1-1; TRBD1 matches 10 bases. Losses at the gene ends were 6 bases for V and 3 bases for J; bases not matched to a gene: 7. Germline V gene data show CDR1 as SQVTM and CDR2 as ANQGSEA. This CDR3 contains 14 residues. Here the CDR3 reads CSVRQGAGDTEAFF. CDR3 sequence (DNA): TGCAGCGTCCGACAGGGGGCGGGGGACACTGAAGCTTTCTTT.

By share of the sample, this clone is medium-sized. The chain employs TRBV6-1 and TRBJ2-6, with no clear D. The V end was cut by 3 bases, the J end by 0 bases, with 6 bases between. This CDR3 comprises 15 residues. CDR1 MNHNS and CDR2 SASEGT come from the germline V gene. DNA for the CDR3: TGTGCCAGCAGTGAGGATTCCTCTGGGGCCAACGTCCTGACTTTC. This gives the protein CASSEDSSGANVLTF.

J is TRBJ2-7 and V is TRBV30; D is unclear. Per the germline V gene, CDR1 is GTSNPN and CDR2 is SVGIG (reference sequence). The V gene lost 1 base and the J gene lost 2 bases, with 3 bases spanning the gap. The CDR3 is 11 amino acids. CDR3 sequence reads: CAWSEAYEQYF. The DNA for the CDR3 is TGTGCCTGGAGTGAGGCCTACGAGCAGTACTTC.

This chain uses TRBV15 with TRBJ1-5, with 7 bases that match TRBD1. In germline, CDR1 is LNHNV, CDR2 YYDKDF (reference sequence). The V and J ends lost 2 bases and 7 bases, in that order; junction bases with no gene match: 8. This CDR3 contains 15 residues. This chain's CDR3 is CATSRIDRVGQPQHF. In DNA, the CDR3 is TGTGCCACCAGCAGAATTGACAGGGTGGGGCAGCCCCAGCATTTT.

The rearrangement uses TRBV10-2 and TRBJ2-2; 13 nucleotides match TRBD2. In germline, CDR1 is WSHSY, CDR2 SAAADI. This CDR3 spans 16 amino acids. The J segment lost 5 bases and the V segment lost 2 bases, leaving 2 bases of the junction unmatched. The CDR3 DNA follows: TGCGCCAGCAGTGAGGGACTAGCGGGAGTTACCGGGGAGCTGTTTTTT. Protein product: CASSEGLAGVTGELFF.

The chain recombines TRBV13 with TRBJ2-2, with D unclear. V was pared by 6 bases and J by 4 bases, with 9 bases between. Germline V gene lookup returns CDR1 PRHDT and CDR2 FYEKMQ (reference sequence). The CDR3 is 13 amino acids. The CDR3 nucleotides are TGTGCCAGCAGATCCCGAGGCACCGGGGAGCTGTTTTTT. Protein product: CASRSRGTGELFF. Combining the CDR3 with reference TRBV13 and TRBJ2-2 gives the whole variable domain AAGVIQSPRHLIKEKRETATLKCYPIPRHDTVYWYQQGPGQDPQFLISFYEKMQSDKGSIPDRFSAQQFSDYHSELNMSSLELGDSALYFCASRSRGTGELFFGEGSRLTVL.